This T cell receptor beta chain was recorded in a study of OX40 agonist ivuxolimab in advanced cancers. Study background: Dose-escalation cases comprised hepatocellular carcinoma, melanoma, renal cell or head and neck cancer.

Profiling relied on immunoSEQ multiplex PCR, and the TCRdb table lists in-frame clones only, not all of them. The sample includes about 88,000 clones, more than 80% of them seen just once. Autoimmune disease history or systemic immunosuppression led to patient exclusion. Sampling times: baseline, cycle 4 day 1, cycle 7 day 1. A word on this clone: Antigen specificity is unknown.

Study results and limitations: No antigen was identified for the clonally expanded peripheral T cells.

The CDR3 is 15 amino acids. Germline assignment: CDR1 SGHRS and CDR2 YFSETQ. The ends lost 4 bases at V and 2 bases at J; junction bases unmatched: 4. The source was CD4+ or CD8+ T cells sorted from blood, collected in a trial of the OX40 agonist ivuxolimab. The TCR was taken from an adult with an advanced solid tumor such as melanoma, head and neck, liver or kidney cancer. The genes are TRBV5-1 and TRBJ2-3, with 10 bases matching TRBD1. The CDR3: CASSQGTGVTDTQYF. CDR3 DNA: TGCGCCAGCAGCCAAGGGACAGGGGTCACAGATACGCAGTATTTT.